The 31 T cell receptor beta chains listed next were all sequenced from one sample in a study of T-cell reconstitution after alpha-beta-depleted transplantation in children. Preparing the TCRbeta library involved the use of unique molecular identifiers. TCRdb re-derived calls from the PCR reads in MiXCR, one entry per CDR3 protein. The sample has about 360,000 distinct CDR3 sequences, 10% to 15% seen once. Sequences were derived from PBMCs, sampled from the stem cell graft. These receptors all stem from a human donor who donated a stem cell graft to a child with Fanconi anemia.

This clonotype was detected a few times. The chain uses TRBV6-2 or TRBV6-3 and TRBJ2-7; 9 nucleotides match TRBD1. Losses at the gene ends were 6 bases for V and 3 bases for J; bases not matched to a gene: 3. Germline CDR1 is MNHEY and CDR2 is SVGEGT. The CDR3 totals 13 residues. Here the CDR3 DNA reads TGTGCCAGCAGCCGGACAGGGGACTACGAGCAGTACGTC. It translates to CASSRTGDYEQYV.

The gene calls are TRBV20-1 and TRBJ2-3; 12 bases are a match to TRBD2. Trimming removed 0 bases from V and 6 bases from J; junction bases left unmatched: 7. From germline, CDR1 is DFQATT and CDR2 SNEGSKA (reference sequence). The CDR3 is made up of 16 amino acids. The CDR3 region is CSARDPSGGVVDTQYF. CDR3 in DNA: TGCAGTGCTAGAGACCCTAGCGGGGGGGTTGTGGATACGCAGTATTTT.

This clonotype was counted between two and nine times. The genes are TRBV11-1 and TRBJ2-2; 8 bases are shared with TRBD1. Germline lookup yields CDR1 SGHAT and CDR2 FQDESV (reference sequence). Losses at the gene ends were 1 base for V and 4 bases for J; bases not matched to a gene: 17. CDR3 length: 20 amino acids. The CDR3 DNA reads as TGTGCCAGCAGCTTAGAGGGCAGGGGGCGAATGGCGGCGGCCACCGGGGAGCTGTTTTTT. This encodes CASSLEGRGRMAAATGELFF.

The CDR3 nucleotides read TGCGCCAGCAGCCAAACCGGGGCAGTCTCTGGAAACACCATATATTTT. Translating it yields CASSQTGAVSGNTIYF. V gene TRBV4-1 combines with J gene TRBJ1-3; D perhaps matches TRBD1 (5 bases). V lost 2 bases, J lost 0 bases, and 11 bases lay in between. CDR3 length: 16 residues. Germline CDR1 MGHRA, CDR2 YSYEKL.

The rearrangement uses TRBV15 and TRBJ1-1, with D possibly TRBD1 on 5 matching bases. Germline CDR1 is LNHNV and CDR2 is YYDKDF (reference sequence). CDR3 length equals 17 residues. V lost 4 bases and J 0 bases, leaving 18 bases between the germline ends. The CDR3 region has the DNA TGTGCCACCAGCATTTCAGGACATGTCCTCATGAACACTGAAGCTTTCTTT. Protein sequence: CATSISGHVLMNTEAFF.

This clonotype appeared many times. This chain uses TRBV20-1 with TRBJ1-6; maybe TRBD1 (5 bases). CDR1 is DFQATT, CDR2 SNEGSKA, per germline (reference sequence). The CDR3 sequence is 15 residues long. Trimming took off 2 bases at V and 7 bases at J, with 15 bases between the two ends. CDR3: CSARYPGRENSPLHF. The DNA of the CDR3 is TGCAGTGCTAGATACCCGGGACGGGAAAATTCACCCCTCCACTTT.

This clonotype was seen a few times. The chain combines TRBV6-5 with TRBJ2-7; D remains ambiguous. V dropped 4 bases and J dropped 4 bases, with 11 bases sitting between them. The CDR3 consists of 13 residues. Germline V gene sequence: CDR1 MNHEY, CDR2 SVGAGI. CDR3 protein: CASSSPGVYEQYV. For the CDR3, the DNA is TGTGCCAGCAGTTCTCCTGGCGTGTACGAGCAGTACGTC.

The V call is TRBV6-5, the J call TRBJ2-7; a possible D gene is TRBD1 (5 bases). Germline V lookup: CDR1 MNHEY, CDR2 SVGAGI. This CDR3 is 15 amino acids long. The V and J ends lost 0 bases and 4 bases respectively, with 13 bases between them. CDR3 DNA: TGTGCCAGCAGTTACTCTGGGGCCCTGGGTTACGAGCAGTACTTC. It yields the protein CASSYSGALGYEQYF.

The chain employs TRBV7-9 and TRBJ2-3; weak D call: TRBD2 (5 bases). CDR3 length: 16 amino acids. Germline V gives CDR1 SEHNR, CDR2 FQNEAQ (reference sequence). Trimming took 1 base from V and 4 from J, leaving 15 bases between them. CDR3 loop: CASSLGRGERPDTQYF. The CDR3 nucleotides are TGTGCCAGCAGCTTAGGTCGGGGTGAGCGCCCAGATACGCAGTATTTT. Supplemented by reference TRBV7-9 and TRBJ2-3, the full variable domain reads DTGVSQNPRHKITKRGQNVTFRCDPISEHNRLYWYRQTLGQGPEFLTYFQNEAQLEKSRLLSDRFSAERPKGSFSTLEIQRTEQGDSAMYLCASSLGRGERPDTQYFGPGTRLTVL.

The sample holds many counts of this clonotype. The V gene is TRBV28, the J gene TRBJ1-1; D is undetermined. The CDR3 is made up of 13 amino acids. CDR1 and CDR2 (germline): MDHEN, SYDVKM. The V end was cut by 3 bases, the J end by 3 bases, with 8 bases between. CDR3 sequence: CASSFSAYTEAFF. The CDR3 DNA reads TGTGCCAGCAGTTTCTCAGCCTACACTGAAGCTTTCTTT.

Note on this clonotype: Since a much larger clone is just one base distant, this may be a read error. This chain joins TRBV12-3 or TRBV12-4 and TRBJ1-6; D possibly corresponds to TRBD1 (5 bases). The CDR3 sequence is 14 residues long. CDR3 residues: CASTLSGGNSPLHF. The CDR3 coding sequence is TGTGCCAGCACTTTAAGTGGGGGGAATTCACCCCTCCACTTT.

The genes are TRBV4-2 and TRBJ1-1; TRBD1 matches at 10 bases. V lost 0 bases and J lost 5; bases outside the gene matches: 9. CDR1 is LGHNA, CDR2 YNFKEQ, per germline. The CDR3 loop spans 17 amino acids. Here the CDR3 reads CASSQDRGQGVRTEAFF. CDR3 sequence (DNA): TGTGCCAGCAGCCAAGATCGCGGACAGGGGGTTCGGACTGAAGCTTTCTTT.

This clonotype has a count of ten or more. V and J are TRBV20-1 and TRBJ2-5; TRBD1 might be the D (5 bases). The CDR3 extends over 15 amino acids. Germline CDR1 DFQATT, CDR2 SNEGSKA (reference sequence). Trimming cost V 3 bases and J 5 bases, with 19 bases left between them. In nucleotides, the CDR3 is TGCAGTGCTAGTTCTCCAAGGGGTAGAGACGAGACCCAGTACTTC. Protein product: CSASSPRGRDETQYF.

This clonotype was picked up a small number of times. The chain combines TRBV5-6 with TRBJ2-7; D gene uncertain. Germline V gene sequence: CDR1 SGHDT, CDR2 YYEEEE. Trimming removed 0 bases from V and 0 bases from J, with 10 bases in between. The CDR3 spans 15 residues. CDR3 residues: CASSLGFGDSYEQYV. For the CDR3, the DNA is TGTGCCAGCAGCTTGGGGTTTGGAGACTCCTACGAGCAGTACGTC.

The J gene is TRBJ2-3, the V gene TRBV9, with D tentatively TRBD1 or TRBD2 (5 bases each). The ends were cut back, 2 bases at V and 0 bases at J, with 7 bases in the middle. Germline-derived CDR1 and CDR2 are SGDLS and YYNGEE. The CDR3 has 14 residues. CDR3 bases: TGTGCCAGCAGCGTGGGGGTGAGCACAGATACGCAGTATTTT. Translated, it gives CASSVGVSTDTQYF.

This clonotype was found a few times. The chain joins TRBV11-2 to TRBJ2-7, with D perhaps TRBD1 or TRBD2 (5 bases each). The CDR3 sequence is 14 residues long. CDR1 SGHAT and CDR2 FQNNGV come from the germline V gene. Trimming left V 5 bases short and J 4 bases short, with 15 bases between. CDR3: CASSLGTYTYEQYF. The CDR3 DNA reads TGTGCCAGCAGCCTCGGGACCTATACTTACGAGCAGTACTTC.

This clonotype was detected ten times or more. This rearrangement joins TRBV6-2 or TRBV6-3 to TRBJ2-5, with no clear D. The CDR3 spans 13 residues. Germline V gene data show CDR1 as MNHEY and CDR2 as SVGEGT. V lost 2 bases and J lost 6, with 10 bases in between. The CDR3 region is CASSYGNQQTQYF. The CDR3 DNA sequence: TGTGCCAGCAGTTACGGTAATCAACAGACCCAGTACTTC.

The V and J genes are TRBV11-2 and TRBJ1-5, with 10 bases fitting TRBD1. Germline values: CDR1 SGHAT, CDR2 FQNNGV. The CDR3 sequence is 15 residues long. Unmatched junction bases numbered 4, after V lost 3 bases and J lost 5 bases. CDR3 protein: CASSFGTGVDQPQHF. CDR3 nucleotides: TGTGCCAGCAGCTTCGGGACAGGGGTGGATCAGCCCCAGCATTTT. The full variable domain, rest sourced from reference TRBV11-2 and TRBJ1-5, is EAGVAQSPRYKIIEKRQSVAFWCNPISGHATLYWYQQILGQGPKLLIQFQNNGVVDDSQLPKDRFSAERLKGVDSTLKIQPAKLEDSAVYLCASSFGTGVDQPQHFGDGTRLSIL.

The chain links TRBV18 to TRBJ1-4, with 7 bases aligning to TRBD1. Germline CDR1 and CDR2: KGHSH and LQKENI. The CDR3 is 16 amino acids. The trim removed 3 bases at V and 6 bases at J, leaving 10 bases unmatched. The CDR3 DNA follows: TGTGCCAGCTCACCCCGGGGTGACAGGGAAGATGAAAAACTGTTTTTT. Protein: CASSPRGDREDEKLFF.

This clonotype occurred many times. The chain carries TRBV20-1 and TRBJ2-2; no reliable D call. The germline V and J ends were trimmed by 5 bases and 5 bases, with 9 bases remaining between them. Germline V gives CDR1 DFQATT, CDR2 SNEGSKA (reference sequence). The CDR3 is made up of 12 amino acids. CDR3 coding DNA: TGCAGTGCTGAGTCCCAAACCGGGGAGCTGTTTTTT. This encodes CSAESQTGELFF.

This clonotype appeared many times. CDR3 DNA: TGTGCCAGCAGCTTTGGCACGGCTGAAGCTTTCTTT. Translated: CASSFGTAEAFF. The rearrangement links TRBV7-9 to TRBJ1-1; no firm D call. Germline V gene data show CDR1 as SEHNR and CDR2 as FQNEAQ (reference sequence). This CDR3 is built from 12 residues. V was trimmed by 3 bases and J by 6 bases, leaving 8 bases between them.

This clonotype was detected a few times. This chain uses TRBV20-1 with TRBJ1-4; no clear D gene. Germline CDR1 DFQATT, CDR2 SNEGSKA (reference sequence). The germline V and J ends were trimmed by 3 bases and 4 bases, with 9 bases remaining between them. This CDR3 comprises 13 residues. The CDR3 is CSASLGINEKLFF. CDR3 sequence (DNA): TGCAGTGCTAGTCTGGGCATTAATGAAAAACTGTTTTTT.

This clonotype was observed a few times. V gene TRBV7-2 combines with J gene TRBJ1-1; D not certain. Trimming removed 5 bases from V and 6 bases from J, with 16 bases in between. Germline CDR1 reads SGHTA; CDR2 reads FQGNSA. The CDR3 totals 14 residues. The CDR3 region is CASSAIKGSAEAFF. The CDR3 nucleotides read TGTGCCAGCAGCGCTATAAAGGGATCTGCTGAAGCTTTCTTT.

In its sample, this clonotype was seen a few times. The chain combines TRBV10-3 with TRBJ2-1, with 9 bases aligning to TRBD2. Losses at the gene ends were 0 bases for V and 5 bases for J; bases not matched to a gene: 5. Looked up from germline, CDR1 is ENHRY and CDR2 is SYGVKD. This CDR3 region has 16 residues. The CDR3 nucleotides are TGTGCCATCAGTGAGTCAGGCGGGGGGGCCCACAATGAGCAGTTCTTC. Protein product: CAISESGGGAHNEQFF.

This clonotype came up a few times. For the CDR3, the DNA is TGCAGCGTTGACGGCCCTAGCGGTGTTGTGGGGACGCAGTATTTT. The encoded protein is CSVDGPSGVVGTQYF. The chain is built from TRBV29-1 and TRBJ2-3; 7 bases agree with TRBD2. Germline CDR1 reads SQVTM; CDR2 reads ANQGSEA. V lost 3 bases, J lost 9 bases, and 15 bases stayed unmatched. CDR3 length equals 15 residues.

This clonotype was found a few times. The chain combines TRBV5-6 with TRBJ1-1; perhaps TRBD1 as D (5 bases). Germline CDR1 SGHDT, CDR2 YYEEEE. This CDR3 is built from 13 residues. V lost 3 bases and J lost 6, with 12 bases in between. CDR3 bases: TGTGCCAGCAGCTGGCAGGGATCAGCTGAAGCTTTCTTT. The encoded protein is CASSWQGSAEAFF. Using reference TRBV5-6 and TRBJ1-1 for the parts outside the CDR3, the full variable domain is DAGVTQSPTHLIKTRGQQVTLRCSPKSGHDTVSWYQQALGQGPQFIFQYYEEEERQRGNFPDRFSGHQFPNYSSELNVNALLLGDSALYLCASSWQGSAEAFFGQGTRLTVV.

This clonotype was counted a few times. The chain has TRBV5-6 and TRBJ2-1; the match to TRBD1 covers 7 bases. Per germline, CDR1 SGHDT and CDR2 YYEEEE. The CDR3 has 15 residues. The V gene end was trimmed by 0 bases and the J gene end by 15 bases; junction bases not matched to a gene: 15. CDR3 region: CASSLETGIIQRRFF. The CDR3 DNA reads TGTGCCAGCAGCTTGGAGACAGGGATTATTCAAAGGCGGTTCTTC.

CDR3 region: CSVWTGGSTDTQYF. The CDR3 nucleotides are TGCAGCGTCTGGACAGGGGGTAGCACAGATACGCAGTATTTT. The rearrangement joins TRBV29-1 to TRBJ2-3, with 10 nucleotides matching TRBD1. Trimming cost V 6 bases and J 0 bases; bases outside gene matches: 3. The CDR3 has 14 residues. Germline CDR1 and CDR2: SQVTM and ANQGSEA.

This chain joins TRBV7-9 and TRBJ1-1, with a tentative D call TRBD1 (6 bases). This CDR3 region has 15 residues. In germline, CDR1 is SEHNR, CDR2 FQNEAQ (reference sequence). Trimming shortened V by 2 bases and J by 2 bases, and 12 bases separated the two germline ends. The chain's CDR3 is CASSLRSDRNTEAFF. The CDR3 DNA reads as TGTGCCAGCAGCTTAAGATCGGACAGAAACACTGAAGCTTTCTTT. The complete variable domain, with remaining parts taken from reference TRBV7-9 and TRBJ1-1, reads DTGVSQNPRHKITKRGQNVTFRCDPISEHNRLYWYRQTLGQGPEFLTYFQNEAQLEKSRLLSDRFSAERPKGSFSTLEIQRTEQGDSAMYLCASSLRSDRNTEAFFGQGTRLTVV.

In this sample, this clonotype turned up many times. The chain carries TRBV29-1 and TRBJ1-2; D gene ambiguous. The CDR3 totals 11 residues. Germline-derived CDR1 and CDR2 are SQVTM and ANQGSEA. With 1 base removed from V and 8 bases from J, the gap between germline ends came to 8 bases. Here the CDR3 DNA reads TGCAGCGTTGAAGCCCCGAGCGGCTACACCTTC. It encodes CSVEAPSGYTF.

V and J are TRBV7-9 and TRBJ2-2; TRBD1 matches at 7 bases. The CDR3 has 15 residues. V gave up 7 bases and J gave up 7 bases; unmatched junction bases: 12. The germline CDR1 and CDR2 sequences are SEHNR and FQNEAQ (reference sequence). DNA of the CDR3: TGTGCCAGCATGGTCAAGGGGGCTCCGGACGGGGAGCTGTTTTTT. The encoded protein is CASMVKGAPDGELFF.